This T cell receptor beta chain appears in the sequencing data of a study of response to subunit inactivated influenza vaccine. This clonotype has only a few counts. Its antigen is unknown. Regarding the study as a whole: Authors suggested that a seasonal influenza vaccination recruits few new T cells each time.

TCRdb reprocessed the RT-PCR reads with MiXCR, giving one entry per CDR3 protein. The sample consists of roughly 780,000 distinct CDR3 sequences, roughly 20% of them appearing once. Here the sequenced sample was PBMCs from blood, taken 5 to 6 days after vaccination. This receptor was obtained from a middle-aged man who received an inactivated influenza vaccine.

The CDR3 is CASSSQWGTDTQYF. The CDR3 nucleotides read TGCGCCAGCAGCTCACAGTGGGGAACAGATACGCAGTATTTT. The chain uses TRBV5-1 and TRBJ2-3; D gene uncertain. There are 14 residues in the CDR3. Germline V CDR1 and CDR2: SGHRS, YFSETQ. Trimming left V 3 bases short and J 3 bases short, with 11 bases between.